This TCR beta chain derives from a study of T cell repertoires in cytomegalovirus infection. Points from the study as a whole: Cumulative public TCR beta family frequency identified carriers of CMV plus the relevant HLA. The response measured ex vivo was dominated by TCR beta clonotypes (HLA-C-restricted and CMV-specific).

Germline-derived CDR1 and CDR2 are MNHEY and SVGAGI. The V end lost 7 bases, the J end lost 5 bases, and 21 bases lay between the germline ends. This CDR3 has 15 residues. Each CDR3 protein gets one entry after TCRdb re-called the reads with MiXCR. Here the sample spans around 81,000 distinct CDR3 sequences, approximately 40% being singletons. For this clonotype: Its specificity is not known.

This TCR came from a human donor in good health (CMV status not recorded). Some clones in this sample may be carry-over from other donors' samples. The V gene is TRBV6-5, the J gene TRBJ2-7, with D unresolved. The sequencing here drew on CD8+ T cells from cultured PBMCs, taken from culture after CMV antigen stimulation. Written as DNA, the CDR3 is TGTGCCAGCAACACCGCGAGGCTAGACGTCCACGAGCAGTACTTC. It specifies CASNTARLDVHEQYF.